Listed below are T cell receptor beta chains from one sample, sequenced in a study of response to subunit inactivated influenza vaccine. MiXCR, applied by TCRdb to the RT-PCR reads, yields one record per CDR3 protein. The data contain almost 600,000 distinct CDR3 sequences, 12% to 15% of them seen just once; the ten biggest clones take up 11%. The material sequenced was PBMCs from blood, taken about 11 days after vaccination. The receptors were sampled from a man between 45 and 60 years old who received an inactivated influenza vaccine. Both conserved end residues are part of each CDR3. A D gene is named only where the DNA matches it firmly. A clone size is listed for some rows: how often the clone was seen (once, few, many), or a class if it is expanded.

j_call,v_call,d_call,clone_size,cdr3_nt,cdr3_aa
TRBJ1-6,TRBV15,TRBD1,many,TGTGCCACCAGCAGAGATGGACAGGGGGGTTCACCCCTCCACTTT,CATSRDGQGGSPLHF
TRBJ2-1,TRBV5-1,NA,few,TGCGCCAGCAGCTCACAGGGACATAACATCGACAATGAGCAGTTCTTC,CASSSQGHNIDNEQFF
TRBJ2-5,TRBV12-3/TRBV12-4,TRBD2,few,TGTGCCAGCAGTTCGAAAGCGGGAGGAGAGACCCAGTACTTC,CASSSKAGGETQYF
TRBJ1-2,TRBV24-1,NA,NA,TGTGCCACCAGTGCGGGCCATTCTTTCTATGGCTACACCTTC,CATSAGHSFYGYTF
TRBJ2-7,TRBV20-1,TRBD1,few,TGCAGTGCTAGAGCGACAGGGGGCGAGCAGTACTTC,CSARATGGEQYF
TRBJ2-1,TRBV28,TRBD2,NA,TGTGCCAGCAGTTTAGAGGCGGGGGGGTCCGGCAATGAGCAGTTCTTC,CASSLEAGGSGNEQFF
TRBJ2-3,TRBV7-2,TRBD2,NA,TGTGCCAGCAACTTAGTGCCCCCCGCTAGCGGGGGGGCTGCAGATACGCAGTATTTT,CASNLVPPASGGAADTQYF
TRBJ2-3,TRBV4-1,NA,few,TGCGCCAGCAGCCAAGCGGTAGCAGCCCCAGATACGCAGTATTTT,CASSQAVAAPDTQYF
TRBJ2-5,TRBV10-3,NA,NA,TGTGCCACGGGAGGGACAGTTCAAGAGACCCAGTACTTC,CATGGTVQETQYF
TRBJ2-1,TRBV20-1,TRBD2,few,TGCAGTGCTCCGATAGGACTAGCGGGGGGGCCCCTCCTCAATGAGCAGTTCTTC,CSAPIGLAGGPLLNEQFF
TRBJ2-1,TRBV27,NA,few,TGTGCCAGCAGTTTTGGGGCAGGCTCCTACAATGAGCAGTTCTTC,CASSFGAGSYNEQFF
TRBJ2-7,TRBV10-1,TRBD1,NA,TGCGCCAGCAGGGGACAGGGCGGCGAGCAGTACTTC,CASRGQGGEQYF
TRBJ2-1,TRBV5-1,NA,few,TGCGCCAGCAGCTCGGACAGTCGGAGTCATGAGCAGTTCTTC,CASSSDSRSHEQFF
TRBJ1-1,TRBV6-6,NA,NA,TGTGCCAGCAGTTACTCGCCGCCCGAAGCTTTCTTT,CASSYSPPEAFF
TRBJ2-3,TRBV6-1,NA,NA,TGTGCCAGCAGGCAGGGGTTGCGCTCAGATACGCAGTATTTT,CASRQGLRSDTQYF
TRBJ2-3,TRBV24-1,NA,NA,TGTGCCACCAGTGCGGGGGCCCGTAAGTATTTT,CATSAGARKYF
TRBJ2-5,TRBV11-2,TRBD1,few,TGTGCCAGCAGCAAGAGGGACAGGGCCATCGACTTC,CASSKRDRAIDF
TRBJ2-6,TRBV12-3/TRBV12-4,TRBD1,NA,TGTGCCAGCAGATTAACAGGGGGGACTGGGGCCAACGTCCTGACTTTC,CASRLTGGTGANVLTF
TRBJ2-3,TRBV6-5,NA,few,TGTGCCAGCAGTTACTCGACGTTCGGGGGCGGGAGTACAGATACGCAGTATTTT,CASSYSTFGGGSTDTQYF
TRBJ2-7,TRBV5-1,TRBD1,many,TGCGCCAGCAGCTTAAGGGACAGATCCGAGCAGTACTTC,CASSLRDRSEQYF